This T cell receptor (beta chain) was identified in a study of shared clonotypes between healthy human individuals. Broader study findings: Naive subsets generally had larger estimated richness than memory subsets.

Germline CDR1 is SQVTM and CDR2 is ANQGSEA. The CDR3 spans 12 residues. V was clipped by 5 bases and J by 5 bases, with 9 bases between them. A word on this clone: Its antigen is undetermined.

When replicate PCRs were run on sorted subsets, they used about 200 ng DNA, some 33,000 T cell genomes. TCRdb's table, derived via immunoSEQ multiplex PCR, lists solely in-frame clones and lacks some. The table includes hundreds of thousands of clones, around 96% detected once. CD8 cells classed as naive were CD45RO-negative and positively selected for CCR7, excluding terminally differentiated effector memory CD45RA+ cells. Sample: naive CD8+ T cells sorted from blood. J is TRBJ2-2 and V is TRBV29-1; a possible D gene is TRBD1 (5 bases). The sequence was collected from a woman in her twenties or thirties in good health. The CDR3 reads CSVKQGTGELFF. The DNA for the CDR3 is TGCAGCGTTAAGCAGGGAACCGGGGAGCTGTTTTTT.